The 21 T cell receptor beta chains presented below share a single source sample, sequenced in a study of shared clonotypes between healthy human individuals. Generated by immunoSEQ multiplex PCR, the TCRdb table keeps only in-frame clones and is missing some. Among 450,000 to 600,000 clones listed, 79% were seen once. The specimen sequenced was PBMCs. The receptors originated from a woman aged 40 to 50 in good health. Some clones in this sample may be carry-over from other donors' samples.

V usage is TRBV7-6 and J usage is TRBJ2-5; TRBD1 aligns across 8 bases. Gene TRBJ2-7 matches the end of the DNA better, so the J call may be wrong. CDR1 is SGHVS and CDR2 is FNYEAQ in the germline V gene. The CDR3 runs to 14 residues. CDR3 residues: CASSLDDRGYEQYF. The CDR3 coding sequence is TGTGCCAGCAGCTTAGATGACAGGGGCTACGAGCAGTACTTC.

The chain carries TRBV7-2 and TRBJ1-5; 7 bases match TRBD1. Germline CDR1 reads SGHTA; CDR2 reads FQGNSA. The CDR3 is 16 residues long. V gave up 1 base and J gave up 7 bases; unmatched junction bases: 10. The CDR3: CASSLGRTGVGQPQHF. The CDR3 coding sequence is TGTGCCAGCAGCTTAGGCCGGACAGGCGTCGGGCAGCCCCAGCATTTT.

A few counts support this clone. This chain connects TRBV11-2 to TRBJ1-1; D remains ambiguous. From germline, CDR1 is SGHAT and CDR2 FQNNGV. The V end lost 5 bases, the J end lost 4 bases, and 11 bases lay between the germline ends. The CDR3 spans 13 residues. The CDR3 sequence is CASSHAVVTEAFF. CDR3 sequence (DNA): TGTGCCAGCAGCCACGCGGTGGTCACTGAAGCTTTCTTT. The full variable domain, in which reference TRBV11-2 and TRBJ1-1 provide the parts outside the CDR3, is EAGVAQSPRYKIIEKRQSVAFWCNPISGHATLYWYQQILGQGPKLLIQFQNNGVVDDSQLPKDRFSAERLKGVDSTLKIQPAKLEDSAVYLCASSHAVVTEAFFGQGTRLTVV.

The J gene is TRBJ2-2, the V gene TRBV7-9, with D perhaps matching TRBD1 (6 bases). The CDR3 is 15 residues long. Trimming cost V 5 bases and J 2 bases, with 12 bases left between them. Germline V gene sequence: CDR1 SEHNR, CDR2 FQNEAQ (reference sequence). CDR3 sequence reads: CASSKTTGNTGELFF. The CDR3 bases are TGTGCCAGCAGCAAAACGACAGGCAACACCGGGGAGCTGTTTTTT.

The chain employs TRBV30 and TRBJ1-2, with D possibly matching TRBD1 (6 bases). The CDR3 consists of 15 residues. Looked up from germline, CDR1 is GTSNPN and CDR2 is SVGIG (reference sequence). The V gene lost 8 bases and the J gene lost 0 bases, with 19 bases spanning the gap. CDR3 in amino acids: CAGGRGAGSNYGYTF. The DNA of the CDR3 is TGTGCCGGGGGGCGGGGGGCAGGTTCTAACTATGGCTACACCTTC.

This clone has a handful of counts. The CDR3, as DNA: TGTGCCAGCAGCGCCTCCGGGACCTCCTACGAGCAGTACTTC. It translates to CASSASGTSYEQYF. This chain connects TRBV7-3 to TRBJ2-7; D may be TRBD1 or TRBD2 (5 bases each). The CDR3 totals 14 residues. The V and J ends lost 5 bases and 0 bases respectively, with 11 bases between them. Germline lookup yields CDR1 SGHTA and CDR2 FQGTGA.

This chain uses TRBV7-2 with TRBJ2-5, with TRBD2 matching over 7 bases. There are 14 residues in the CDR3. Germline-derived CDR1 and CDR2 are SGHTA and FQGNSA. Trimming took 3 bases from V and 5 from J; bases not matched to a gene: 6. CDR3 in amino acids: CASSLGRETETQYF. The CDR3 nucleotides are TGTGCCAGCAGCTTGGGGCGGGAGACGGAGACCCAGTACTTC.

The chain carries TRBV5-6 and TRBJ2-5; 11 bases match TRBD2. Losses at the gene ends were 2 bases for V and 0 bases for J; bases not matched to a gene: 3. Germline V gene data show CDR1 as SGHDT and CDR2 as YYEEEE. The CDR3 covers 16 residues. Written as DNA, the CDR3 is TGTGCCAGCAGCTTCCGACTAGCGGGGAACCAAGAGACCCAGTACTTC. This translates into CASSFRLAGNQETQYF.

This clone was found once. V and J are TRBV4-3 and TRBJ2-7; D not resolved. The CDR3 loop spans 13 amino acids. The germline V gene encodes CDR1 LGHNA and CDR2 YSLEER. Trimming shortened V by 0 bases and J by 6 bases, and 9 bases separated the two germline ends. The CDR3 DNA reads TGCGCCAGCAGCCAAGATCCGGCCTCCGAGCAGTACTTC. Its protein product is CASSQDPASEQYF.

The chain is built from TRBV4-2 and TRBJ2-7; TRBD1 aligns across 10 bases. This CDR3 has 14 amino acids. J was trimmed by 4 bases and V by 5 bases; bases with no gene match: 5. The V gene's germline CDR1 is LGHNA and CDR2 YNFKEQ. CDR3 protein: CASSGRDRGYEQYF. The CDR3, as DNA: TGTGCCAGCAGCGGCCGGGACAGGGGTTACGAGCAGTACTTC.

The chain uses TRBV28 and TRBJ2-5, with unresolved D. The J call may be incorrect, as the DNA end agrees better with TRBJ2-7. Germline lookup yields CDR1 MDHEN and CDR2 SYDVKM. The CDR3 loop spans 14 amino acids. CDR3 loop: CASSSPGSSYEQYF. The DNA of the CDR3 is TGTGCCAGCAGTTCCCCAGGTAGCTCCTACGAGCAGTACTTC.

This chain links TRBV12-5 with TRBJ1-1; D not certain. Looked up from germline, CDR1 is LGHNT and CDR2 is FRNRAP. CDR3 length equals 16 residues. Trimming took 0 bases from V and 1 from J, leaving 12 bases between them. Here the CDR3 reads CASGLVLGRKNTEAFF. In DNA, the CDR3 is TGTGCTAGTGGTTTGGTACTCGGCAGGAAGAACACTGAAGCTTTCTTT.

V usage is TRBV6-6 and J usage is TRBJ2-7; 7 bases agree with TRBD1. This CDR3 comprises 16 residues. CDR1 and CDR2 (germline): MNHNY, SVGAGI (reference sequence). After removal of 5 bases from V and 2 bases from J, the junction contained 12 bases not matched to a gene. CDR3 nucleotides: TGTGCCAGCAGTACGCAAGGACAGGAGCACGCCTACGAGCAGTACTTC. This codes for CASSTQGQEHAYEQYF.

V gene TRBV19 combines with J gene TRBJ1-5; 10 bases line up with TRBD1. CDR1 is LNHDA, CDR2 SQIVND, per germline (reference sequence). Trimming cost V 3 bases and J 7 bases; bases outside gene matches: 6. There are 15 residues in the CDR3. CDR3 DNA sequence: TGTGCCAGTAGTATCGGACAGGGGGGGCAACAGCCCCAGCATTTT. Its protein product is CASSIGQGGQQPQHF.

V and J are TRBV19 and TRBJ1-1; the D gene is possibly TRBD1 (6 bases). Deletions cut 5 bases from V and 3 bases from J, with 16 bases between. The CDR3 consists of 15 residues. CDR1 is LNHDA and CDR2 is SQIVND in the germline V gene (reference sequence). CDR3 nucleotide sequence: TGTGCCAGTAGTCCCCGGACAGAACCATACACTGAAGCTTTCTTT. It specifies CASSPRTEPYTEAFF.

This clone was picked up one time. The rearrangement joins TRBV29-1 to TRBJ2-3, with TRBD2 matching 8 bases. The CDR3 runs to 14 residues. The junction had 5 bases not matched to a gene; V was cut back by 6 bases and J by 0 bases. Germline CDR1 SQVTM, CDR2 ANQGSEA. The CDR3 bases are TGCAGCGTCCCGGGGGGGACAAGCACAGATACGCAGTATTTT. Protein sequence: CSVPGGTSTDTQYF.

The genes are TRBV28 and TRBJ1-5; no definite D call. Looked up from germline, CDR1 is MDHEN and CDR2 is SYDVKM. The CDR3 is 15 residues long. The V and J ends lost 1 base and 6 bases respectively, with 13 bases between them. The CDR3 sequence: CASSLSGSWPQPQHF. The DNA of the CDR3 is TGTGCCAGCAGTTTATCAGGCAGTTGGCCTCAGCCCCAGCATTTT.

The chain combines TRBV21-1 with TRBJ2-3; the table's D gene call, TRBD1, was not cross checked with the DNA. TRBV21-1 is given as a pseudogene. The CDR3 contains 15 residues. CDR3 protein: CASSLTGGAMDTQYF. CDR3 nucleotides: TGTGCCAGCAGCTTGACAGGGGGCGCGATGGATACGCAGTATTTT.

The rearrangement uses TRBV30 and TRBJ1-2; no firm D call. This CDR3 region has 15 residues. CDR1 and CDR2 (germline): GTSNPN, SVGIG (reference sequence). V lost 0 bases, J lost 1 base, and 12 bases lay in between. CDR3: CAWSVPYKVNYGYTF. Written as DNA, the CDR3 is TGTGCCTGGAGTGTCCCGTACAAGGTTAACTATGGCTACACCTTC.

The chain is built from TRBV4-3 and TRBJ2-3, with no clear D. The germline V and J ends were trimmed by 1 base and 1 base, with 6 bases remaining between them. The CDR3 sequence is 14 residues long. Germline CDR1 is LGHNA and CDR2 is YSLEER. CDR3 DNA sequence: TGCGCCAGCAGCCAAGCGAGTGGCACAGATACGCAGTATTTT. Its protein is CASSQASGTDTQYF.

The rearrangement links TRBV7-3 to TRBJ2-1, with 8 bases that match TRBD1. Losses at the gene ends were 2 bases for V and 3 bases for J; bases not matched to a gene: 3. CDR3 length equals 15 residues. CDR1 and CDR2 (germline): SGHTA, FQGTGA. CDR3: CASSLSGGIYNEQFF. Here the CDR3 DNA reads TGTGCCAGCAGCTTATCAGGGGGCATCTACAATGAGCAGTTCTTC.